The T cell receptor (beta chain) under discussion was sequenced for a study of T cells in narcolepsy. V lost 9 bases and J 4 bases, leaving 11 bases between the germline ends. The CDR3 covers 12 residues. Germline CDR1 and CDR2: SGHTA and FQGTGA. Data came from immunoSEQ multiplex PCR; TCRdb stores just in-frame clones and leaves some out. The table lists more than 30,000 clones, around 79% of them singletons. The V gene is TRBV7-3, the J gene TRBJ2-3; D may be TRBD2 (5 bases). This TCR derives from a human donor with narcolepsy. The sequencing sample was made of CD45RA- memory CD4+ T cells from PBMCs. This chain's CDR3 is CASGDGADTQYF. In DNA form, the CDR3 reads TGTGCCAGTGGAGACGGGGCAGATACGCAGTATTTT.